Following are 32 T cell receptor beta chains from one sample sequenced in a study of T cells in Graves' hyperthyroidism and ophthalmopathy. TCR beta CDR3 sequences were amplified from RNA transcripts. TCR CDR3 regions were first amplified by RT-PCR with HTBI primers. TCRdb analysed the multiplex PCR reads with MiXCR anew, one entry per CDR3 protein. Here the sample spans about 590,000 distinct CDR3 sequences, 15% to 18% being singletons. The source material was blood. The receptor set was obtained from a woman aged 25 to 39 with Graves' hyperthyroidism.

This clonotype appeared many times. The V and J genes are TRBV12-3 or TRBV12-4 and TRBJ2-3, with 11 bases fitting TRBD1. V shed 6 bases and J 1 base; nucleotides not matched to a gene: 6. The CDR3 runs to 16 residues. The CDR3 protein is CASRVWGQGGTDTQYF. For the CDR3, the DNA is TGTGCCAGCAGAGTTTGGGGACAGGGGGGCACAGATACGCAGTATTTT.

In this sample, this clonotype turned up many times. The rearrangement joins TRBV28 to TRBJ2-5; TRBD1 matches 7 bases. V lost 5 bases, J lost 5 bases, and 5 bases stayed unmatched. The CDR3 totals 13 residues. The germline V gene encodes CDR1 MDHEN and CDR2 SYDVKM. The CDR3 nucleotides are TGTGCCAGCAGTAAGGGACAGTGGGAGACCCAGTACTTC. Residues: CASSKGQWETQYF.

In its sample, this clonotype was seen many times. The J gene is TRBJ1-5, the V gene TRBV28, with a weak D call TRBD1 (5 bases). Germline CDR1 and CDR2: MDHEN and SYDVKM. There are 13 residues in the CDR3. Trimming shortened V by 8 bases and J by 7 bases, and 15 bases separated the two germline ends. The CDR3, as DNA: TGTGCCAGCGACAGCTTCGGGGGACAGCCCCAGCATTTT. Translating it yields CASDSFGGQPQHF.

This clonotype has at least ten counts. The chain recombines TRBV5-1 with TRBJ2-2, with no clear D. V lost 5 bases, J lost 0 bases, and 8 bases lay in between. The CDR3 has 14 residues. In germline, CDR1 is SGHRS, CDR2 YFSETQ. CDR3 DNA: TGCGCCAGCAGGCCCCTGACGAACACCGGGGAGCTGTTTTTT. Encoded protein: CASRPLTNTGELFF.

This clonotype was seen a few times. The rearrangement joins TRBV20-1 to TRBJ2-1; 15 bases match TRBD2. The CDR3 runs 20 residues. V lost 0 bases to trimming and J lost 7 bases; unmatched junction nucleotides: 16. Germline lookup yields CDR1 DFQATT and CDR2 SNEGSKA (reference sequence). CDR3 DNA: TGCAGTGCTAGAGAGACCCCCGGACTAGCGGGAGGGTCCACACGGAATGAGCAGTTCTTC. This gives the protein CSARETPGLAGGSTRNEQFF.

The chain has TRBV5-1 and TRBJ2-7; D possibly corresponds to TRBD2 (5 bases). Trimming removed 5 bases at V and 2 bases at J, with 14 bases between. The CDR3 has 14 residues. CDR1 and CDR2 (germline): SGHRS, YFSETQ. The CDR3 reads CASSISGVTYEQYF. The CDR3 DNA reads TGCGCCAGCAGTATCAGCGGCGTAACCTACGAGCAGTACTTC. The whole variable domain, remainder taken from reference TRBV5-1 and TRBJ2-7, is KAGVTQTPRYLIKTRGQQVTLSCSPISGHRSVSWYQQTPGQGLQFLFEYFSETQRNKGNFPGRFSGRQFSNSRSEMNVSTLELGDSALYLCASSISGVTYEQYFGPGTRLTVT.

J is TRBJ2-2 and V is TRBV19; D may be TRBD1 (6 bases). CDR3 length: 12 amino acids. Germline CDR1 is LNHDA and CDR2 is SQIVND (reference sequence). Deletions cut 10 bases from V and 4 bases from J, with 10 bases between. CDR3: CATKQGTGELFF. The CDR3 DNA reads TGTGCCACCAAACAGGGCACCGGGGAGCTGTTTTTT.

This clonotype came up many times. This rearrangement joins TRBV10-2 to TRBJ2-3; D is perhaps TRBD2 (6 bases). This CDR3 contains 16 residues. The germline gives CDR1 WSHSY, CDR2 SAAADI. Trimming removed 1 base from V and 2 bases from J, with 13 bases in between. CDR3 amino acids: CASSEYSSVNTDTQYF. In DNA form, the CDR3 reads TGCGCCAGCAGTGAGTACTCTAGCGTGAACACAGATACGCAGTATTTT.

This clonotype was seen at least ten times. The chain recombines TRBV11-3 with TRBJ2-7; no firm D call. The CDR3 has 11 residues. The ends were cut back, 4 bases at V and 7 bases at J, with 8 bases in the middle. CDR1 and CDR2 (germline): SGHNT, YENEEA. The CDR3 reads CASSSRWEQYF. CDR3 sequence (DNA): TGTGCCAGCAGCTCCCGGTGGGAGCAGTACTTC.

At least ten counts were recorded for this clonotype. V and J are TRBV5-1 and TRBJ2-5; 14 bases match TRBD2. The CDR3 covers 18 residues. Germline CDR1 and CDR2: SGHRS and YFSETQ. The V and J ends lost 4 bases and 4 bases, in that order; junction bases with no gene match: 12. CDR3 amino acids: CASSPVYGTSGSGETQYF. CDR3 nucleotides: TGCGCCAGCAGCCCCGTTTATGGGACTAGCGGGAGCGGAGAGACCCAGTACTTC.

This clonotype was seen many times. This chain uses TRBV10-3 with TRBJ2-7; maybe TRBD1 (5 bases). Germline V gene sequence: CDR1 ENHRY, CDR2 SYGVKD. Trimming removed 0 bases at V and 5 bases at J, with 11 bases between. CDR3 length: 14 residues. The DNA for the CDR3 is TGTGCCATCAGTGAGTCAGAGACAGACAACGAGCAGTACTTC. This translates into CAISESETDNEQYF.

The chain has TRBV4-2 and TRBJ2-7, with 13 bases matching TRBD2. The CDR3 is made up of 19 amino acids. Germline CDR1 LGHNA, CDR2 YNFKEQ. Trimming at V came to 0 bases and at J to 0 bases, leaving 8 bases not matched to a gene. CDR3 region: CASSQEAGLAGTSSYEQYF. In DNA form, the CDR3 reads TGTGCCAGCAGCCAAGAGGCGGGACTAGCGGGGACCTCCTCCTACGAGCAGTACTTC.

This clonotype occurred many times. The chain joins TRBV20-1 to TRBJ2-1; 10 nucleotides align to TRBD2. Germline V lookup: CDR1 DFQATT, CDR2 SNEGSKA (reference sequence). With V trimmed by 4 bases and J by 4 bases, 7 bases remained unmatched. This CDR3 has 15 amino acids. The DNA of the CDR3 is TGCAGTGCTACCCCCCTAGCGGGAGAGTACAATGAGCAGTTCTTC. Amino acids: CSATPLAGEYNEQFF.

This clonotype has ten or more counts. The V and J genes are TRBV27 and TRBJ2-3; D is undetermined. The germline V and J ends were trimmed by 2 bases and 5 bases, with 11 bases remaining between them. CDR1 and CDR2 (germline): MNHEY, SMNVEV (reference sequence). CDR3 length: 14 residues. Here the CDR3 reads CASSLLGFGDTQYF. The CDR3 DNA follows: TGTGCCAGCAGTTTACTTGGATTCGGAGATACGCAGTATTTT.

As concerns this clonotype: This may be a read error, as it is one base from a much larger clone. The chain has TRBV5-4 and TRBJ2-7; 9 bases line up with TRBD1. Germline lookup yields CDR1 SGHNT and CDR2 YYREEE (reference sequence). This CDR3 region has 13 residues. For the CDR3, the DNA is TGTGCCAGCAGGGGGACAGGGAACCACGAGAAGTACTTC. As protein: CASRGTGNHEKYF.

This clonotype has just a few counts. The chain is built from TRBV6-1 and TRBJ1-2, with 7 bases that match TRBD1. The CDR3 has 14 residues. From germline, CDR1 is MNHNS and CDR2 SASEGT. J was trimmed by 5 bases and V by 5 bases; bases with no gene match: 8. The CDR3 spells CASSPGQEIYGYTF. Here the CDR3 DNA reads TGTGCCAGCAGTCCAGGACAGGAGATATATGGCTACACCTTC.

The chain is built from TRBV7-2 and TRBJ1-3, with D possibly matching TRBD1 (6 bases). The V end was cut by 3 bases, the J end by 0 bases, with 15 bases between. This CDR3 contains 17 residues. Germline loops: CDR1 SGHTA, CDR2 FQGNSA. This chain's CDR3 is CASSFPLTGFSGNTIYF. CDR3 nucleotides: TGTGCCAGCAGCTTTCCCTTGACAGGTTTCTCTGGAAACACCATATATTTT.

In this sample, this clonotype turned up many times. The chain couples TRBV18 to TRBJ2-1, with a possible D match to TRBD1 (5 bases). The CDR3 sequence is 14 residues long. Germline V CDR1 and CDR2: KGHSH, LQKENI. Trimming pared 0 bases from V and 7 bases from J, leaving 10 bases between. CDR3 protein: CASSPPVGANEQFF. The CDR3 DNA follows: TGTGCCAGCTCACCACCGGTAGGGGCGAATGAGCAGTTCTTC. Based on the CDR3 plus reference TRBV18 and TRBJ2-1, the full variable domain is NAGVMQNPRHLVRRRGQEARLRCSPMKGHSHVYWYRQLPEEGLKFMVYLQKENIIDESGMPKERFSAEFPKEGPSILRIQQVVRGDSAAYFCASSPPVGANEQFFGPGTRLTVL.

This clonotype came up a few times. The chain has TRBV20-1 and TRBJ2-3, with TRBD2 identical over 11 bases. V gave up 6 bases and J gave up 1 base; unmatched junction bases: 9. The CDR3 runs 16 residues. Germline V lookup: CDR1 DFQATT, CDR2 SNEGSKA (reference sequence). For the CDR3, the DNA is TGCAGTGCCCGACGCGGGACTAGCGGCGGCACAGATACGCAGTATTTT. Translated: CSARRGTSGGTDTQYF.

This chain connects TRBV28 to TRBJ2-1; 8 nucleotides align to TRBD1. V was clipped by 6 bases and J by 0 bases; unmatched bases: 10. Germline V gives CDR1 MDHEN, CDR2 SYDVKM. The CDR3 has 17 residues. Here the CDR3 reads CASSLVSGGLSYNEQFF. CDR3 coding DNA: TGTGCCAGCAGCCTCGTGTCAGGGGGCCTCTCCTACAATGAGCAGTTCTTC.

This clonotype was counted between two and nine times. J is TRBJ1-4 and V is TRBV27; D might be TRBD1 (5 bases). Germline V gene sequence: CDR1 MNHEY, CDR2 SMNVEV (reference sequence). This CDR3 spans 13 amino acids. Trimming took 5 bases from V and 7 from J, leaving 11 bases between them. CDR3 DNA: TGTGCCAGCAGTCCCTCCGGGGCTGAAAAACTGTTTTTT. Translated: CASSPSGAEKLFF. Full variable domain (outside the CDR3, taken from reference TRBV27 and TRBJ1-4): EAQVTQNPRYLITVTGKKLTVTCSQNMNHEYMSWYRQDPGLGLRQIYYSMNVEVTDKGDVPEGYKVSRKEKRNFPLILESPSPNQTSLYFCASSPSGAEKLFFGSGTQLSVL.

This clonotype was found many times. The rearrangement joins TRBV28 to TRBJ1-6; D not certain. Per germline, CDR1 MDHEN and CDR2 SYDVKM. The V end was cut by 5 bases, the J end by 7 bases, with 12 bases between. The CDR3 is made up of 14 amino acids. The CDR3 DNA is TGTGCCAGCAGTACTGGGGTTTACAATTCACCCCTCCACTTT. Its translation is CASSTGVYNSPLHF.

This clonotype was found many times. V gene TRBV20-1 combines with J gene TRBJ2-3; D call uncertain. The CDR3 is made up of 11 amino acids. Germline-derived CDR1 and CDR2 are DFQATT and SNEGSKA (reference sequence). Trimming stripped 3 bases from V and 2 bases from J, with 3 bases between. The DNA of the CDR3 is TGCAGTGCTAGTTTCACAGATACGCAGTATTTT. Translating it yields CSASFTDTQYF.

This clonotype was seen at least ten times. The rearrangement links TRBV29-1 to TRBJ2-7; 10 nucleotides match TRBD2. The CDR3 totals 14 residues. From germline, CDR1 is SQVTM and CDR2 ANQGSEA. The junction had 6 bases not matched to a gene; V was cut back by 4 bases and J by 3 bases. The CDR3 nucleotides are TGCAGCGTTGGAGCGGGAGGGCCGGTCTACGAGCAGTACTTC. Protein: CSVGAGGPVYEQYF.

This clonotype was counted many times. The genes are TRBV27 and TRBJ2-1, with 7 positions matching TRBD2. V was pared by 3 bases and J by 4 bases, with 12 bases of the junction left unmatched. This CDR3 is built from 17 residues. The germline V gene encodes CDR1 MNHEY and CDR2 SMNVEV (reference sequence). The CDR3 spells CASSFRYFEREYNEQFF. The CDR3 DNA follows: TGTGCCAGCAGTTTCCGCTACTTTGAGCGGGAATACAATGAGCAGTTCTTC.

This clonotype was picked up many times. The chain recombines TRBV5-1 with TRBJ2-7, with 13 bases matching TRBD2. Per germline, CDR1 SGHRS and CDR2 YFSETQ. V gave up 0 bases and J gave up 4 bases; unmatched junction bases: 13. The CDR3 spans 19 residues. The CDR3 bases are TGCGCCAGCAGCTTGGCCGGACCGGGACTAGCGGGATTATTTTACGAGCAGTACTTC. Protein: CASSLAGPGLAGLFYEQYF. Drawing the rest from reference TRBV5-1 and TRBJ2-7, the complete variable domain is KAGVTQTPRYLIKTRGQQVTLSCSPISGHRSVSWYQQTPGQGLQFLFEYFSETQRNKGNFPGRFSGRQFSNSRSEMNVSTLELGDSALYLCASSLAGPGLAGLFYEQYFGPGTRLTVT.

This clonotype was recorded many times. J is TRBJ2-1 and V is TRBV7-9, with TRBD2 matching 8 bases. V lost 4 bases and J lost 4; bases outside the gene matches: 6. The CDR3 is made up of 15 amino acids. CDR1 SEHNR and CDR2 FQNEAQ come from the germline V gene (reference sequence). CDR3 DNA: TGTGCCAGCAGCTCCCGGACGGGGGGGTACAATGAGCAGTTCTTC. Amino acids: CASSSRTGGYNEQFF. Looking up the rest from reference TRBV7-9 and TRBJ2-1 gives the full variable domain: DTGVSQNPRHKITKRGQNVTFRCDPISEHNRLYWYRQTLGQGPEFLTYFQNEAQLEKSRLLSDRFSAERPKGSFSTLEIQRTEQGDSAMYLCASSSRTGGYNEQFFGPGTRLTVL.

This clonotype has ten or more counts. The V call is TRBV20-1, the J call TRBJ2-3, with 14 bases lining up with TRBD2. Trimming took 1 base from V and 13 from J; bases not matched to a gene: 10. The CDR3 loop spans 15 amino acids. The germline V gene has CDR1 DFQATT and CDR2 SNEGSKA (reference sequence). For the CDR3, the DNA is TGCAGTGCTAGAGGCACCCCGGGACTAGCGGGAGTGGAGTATTTT. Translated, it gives CSARGTPGLAGVEYF.

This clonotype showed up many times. The CDR3 sequence is CASSVASGGTYEQYF. CDR3 nucleotides: TGTGCCAGCAGCGTAGCTAGCGGCGGAACCTACGAGCAGTACTTC. The rearrangement uses TRBV9 and TRBJ2-7, with 7 bases that match TRBD2. The J segment lost 2 bases and the V segment lost 0 bases, leaving 5 bases of the junction unmatched. CDR3 length: 15 amino acids. Germline-derived CDR1 and CDR2 are SGDLS and YYNGEE.

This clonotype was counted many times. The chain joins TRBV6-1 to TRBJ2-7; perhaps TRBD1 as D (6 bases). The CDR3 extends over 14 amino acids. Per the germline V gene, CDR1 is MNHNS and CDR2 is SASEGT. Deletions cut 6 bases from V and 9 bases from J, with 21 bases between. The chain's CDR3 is CASSQTDGTRGQYF. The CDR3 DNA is TGTGCCAGCAGCCAAACCGATGGGACAAGGGGGCAGTACTTC.

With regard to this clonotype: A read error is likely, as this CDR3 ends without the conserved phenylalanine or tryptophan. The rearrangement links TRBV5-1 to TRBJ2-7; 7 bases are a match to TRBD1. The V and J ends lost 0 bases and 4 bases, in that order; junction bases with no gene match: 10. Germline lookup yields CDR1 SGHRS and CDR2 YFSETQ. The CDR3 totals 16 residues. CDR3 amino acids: CASSLGNRGIQYEQYL. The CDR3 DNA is TGCGCCAGCAGCTTGGGCAACAGGGGCATCCAATACGAGCAGTACCTC.

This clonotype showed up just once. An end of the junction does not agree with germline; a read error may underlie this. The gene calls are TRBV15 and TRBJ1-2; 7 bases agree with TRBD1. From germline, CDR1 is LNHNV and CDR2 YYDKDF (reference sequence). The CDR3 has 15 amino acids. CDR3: CAASRDEQGPEGYTF. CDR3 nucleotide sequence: TGTGCCGCCAGCAGAGATGAACAGGGGCCGGAGGGCTACACCTTC.